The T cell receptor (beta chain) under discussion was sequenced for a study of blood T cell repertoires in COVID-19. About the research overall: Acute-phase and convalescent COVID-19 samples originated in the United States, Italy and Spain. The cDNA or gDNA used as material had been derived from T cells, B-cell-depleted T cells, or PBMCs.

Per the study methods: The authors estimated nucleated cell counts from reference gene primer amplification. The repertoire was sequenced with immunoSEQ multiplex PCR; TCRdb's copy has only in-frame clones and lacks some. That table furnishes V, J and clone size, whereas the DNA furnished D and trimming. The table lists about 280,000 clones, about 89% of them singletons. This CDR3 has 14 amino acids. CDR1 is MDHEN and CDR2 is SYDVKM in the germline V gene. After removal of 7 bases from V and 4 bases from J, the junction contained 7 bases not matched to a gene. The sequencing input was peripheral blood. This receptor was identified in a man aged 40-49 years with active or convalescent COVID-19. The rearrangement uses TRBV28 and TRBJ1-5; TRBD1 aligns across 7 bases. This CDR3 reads CASKGTGVNQPQHF. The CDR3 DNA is TGTGCCAGCAAAGGAACAGGGGTAAATCAGCCCCAGCATTTT.